Sequencing of this TCR beta chain was carried out in a study of yellow fever vaccine responses in identical twins (dated by TCRdb to 2016 to 2018). For the wider study: Focusing on identical twins, the study followed the T cell clones that responded to the vaccine, and did so with precision. General study outcomes and caveats: The T cell response to vaccination in identical twins was reported by the authors to appear partly convergent and partly personalized.

Its CDR3 holds 13 amino acids, cysteine through phenylalanine. Just CDR3 DNA is preserved here, 39 bases in frame from base 1. The germline V gene yields SNHLY for CDR1 and FYNNEI for CDR2. Trimming costs V 6 bases and J 8 bases, and their ends lie 16 bases apart. Library prep was done by RT-PCR. TCRdb records Illumina HiSeq 2500 as the sequencer. Starting from the raw public reads, TCRdb applied fastp trimming at Q25, assembled clones with MiXCR and retained in-frame beta chains. Rows are unified per CDR3 protein, each entry keeping the most common DNA and genes. In this sample the table shows 35,000 or so distinct CDR3 sequences, less than 70% of which occur a single time. The ten largest clones capture over 3.5% of the sample. With regard to this clonotype: Its antigen is unknown. No quality values exist for individual bases; no much larger clone is one base distant.

Sequencing was performed on T cells from blood (PBMCs), unsorted or a sorted subset (not recorded which), taken before or after yellow fever vaccination (not recorded which). This clonotype originated in a woman aged 18-29 years who received the yellow fever vaccine. Donor details come from another sample of the same person, matched by shared clones. Recombination linked TRBV2 to TRBJ1-2, with a weak D call of TRBD1 (6 bases match). The CDR3 protein sequence reads: CASREQGLRGYTF. Read as DNA, the sequence is TGTGCCAGCAGAGAACAGGGATTGAGGGGCTACACCTTC.